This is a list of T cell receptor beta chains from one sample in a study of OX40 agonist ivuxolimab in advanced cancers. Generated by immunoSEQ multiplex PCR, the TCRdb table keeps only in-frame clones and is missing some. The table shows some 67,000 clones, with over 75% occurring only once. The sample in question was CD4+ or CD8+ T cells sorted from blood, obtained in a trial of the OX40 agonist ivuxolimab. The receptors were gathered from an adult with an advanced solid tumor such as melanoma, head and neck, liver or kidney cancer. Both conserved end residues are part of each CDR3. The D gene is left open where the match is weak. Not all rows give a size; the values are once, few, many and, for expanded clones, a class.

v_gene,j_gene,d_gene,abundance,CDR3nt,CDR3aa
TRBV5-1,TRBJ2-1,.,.,TGCGCCAGCAGCTCCGATCCGACAAGTTACAATGAGCAGTTCTTC,CASSSDPTSYNEQFF
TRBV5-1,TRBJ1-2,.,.,TGCGCCAGCAGTGGAGGGGACTCCCTCTATGGCTACACCTTC,CASSGGDSLYGYTF
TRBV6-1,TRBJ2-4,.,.,TGTGCCAGCAGTGAATTACCATCGCGCGGCGGTAACATTCAGTACTTC,CASSELPSRGGNIQYF
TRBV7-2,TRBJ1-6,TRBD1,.,TGTGCCAGCAGCTTAGTTTCCGGGACAGGGGGTAATTCACCCCTCCACTTT,CASSLVSGTGGNSPLHF
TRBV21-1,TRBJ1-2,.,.,TGTGCCAGCAAGGTTGCGATGTTAATCTATGGCTACACCTTC,CASKVAMLIYGYTF
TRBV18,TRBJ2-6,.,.,TGTGCCAGCTCACCAGGGGGGGCCAACGTCCTGACTTTC,CASSPGGANVLTF
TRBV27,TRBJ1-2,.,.,TGTGCCAGCAAAGACCGGTGGGCATACGGCTACACCTTC,CASKDRWAYGYTF
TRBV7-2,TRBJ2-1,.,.,TGTGCCAGCAGCTTAGAAGACGGACAGAGCTACAATGAGCAGTTCTTC,CASSLEDGQSYNEQFF
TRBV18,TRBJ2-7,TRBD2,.,TGTGCCAGCTCACCTGGACTAGTACCCTACGAGCAGTACTTC,CASSPGLVPYEQYF
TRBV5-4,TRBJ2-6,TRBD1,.,TGTGCCAGCAGCTTACGTTCCGGGACAGGGGGCTTTGGGGCCAACGTCCTGACTTTC,CASSLRSGTGGFGANVLTF
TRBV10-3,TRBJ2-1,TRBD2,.,TGTGCCACCAAGCGGAGAGGGAGGGATGGTGAGCAGTTCTTC,CATKRRGRDGEQFF
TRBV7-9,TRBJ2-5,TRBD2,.,TGTGCCAGCAGCTTACCCCGGACAAGGGGAGGGGAGACCCAGTACTTC,CASSLPRTRGGETQYF
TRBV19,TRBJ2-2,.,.,TGTGCCAGTAGTATGAGGGGCACCGGGGAGCTGTTTTTT,CASSMRGTGELFF
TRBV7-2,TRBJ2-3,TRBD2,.,TGTGCCAGCAGCTTCATGACTAGCGGGACAGATACGCAGTATTTT,CASSFMTSGTDTQYF
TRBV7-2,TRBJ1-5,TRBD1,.,TGTGCCAGCAGCTTAGGCTTAGGGGGCGCGACTCGGAGCAATCAGCCCCAGCATTTT,CASSLGLGGATRSNQPQHF
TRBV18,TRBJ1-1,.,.,TGTGCCAGCTCACCACCGGGGCCGAACACTGAAGCTTTCTTT,CASSPPGPNTEAFF
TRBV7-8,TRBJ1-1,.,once,TGTGCCACCCTACCCGGGGTCCCGAACACTGAAGCTTTCTTT,CATLPGVPNTEAFF
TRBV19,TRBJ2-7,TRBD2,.,TGTGCCAGTAGCCTAACCCCAGGACTAGCGGGGGCCTACGAGCAGTACTTC,CASSLTPGLAGAYEQYF
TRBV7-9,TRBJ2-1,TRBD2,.,TGTGCCAGCAGCTTAGGGGGGACTAGGGTCAATGAGCAGTTCTTC,CASSLGGTRVNEQFF
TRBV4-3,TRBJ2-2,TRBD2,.,TGCGCCAGCAGCCAAGCGGGACTAGCGGGAGGGTCCGGGGAGCTGTTTTTT,CASSQAGLAGGSGELFF
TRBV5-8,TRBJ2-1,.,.,TGTGCCAGCAGCCACGATTCCACCAATGAGCAGTTCTTC,CASSHDSTNEQFF
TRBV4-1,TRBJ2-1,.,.,TGCGCCAGCAGCCAAGTCCCTAAGCGGGACAATGAGCAGTTCTTC,CASSQVPKRDNEQFF
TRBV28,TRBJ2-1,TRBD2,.,TGTGCCAGCAGTCTCCTGACTAGCGGGAGTTATGAGCAGTTCTTC,CASSLLTSGSYEQFF
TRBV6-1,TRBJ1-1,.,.,TGTGCCAGCAGTCGAGGGTCAGGGTTCGTAACTGAAGCTTTCTTT,CASSRGSGFVTEAFF
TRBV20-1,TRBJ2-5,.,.,TGCAGTGCTAGAGATCGAGAGACCCAGTACTTC,CSARDRETQYF
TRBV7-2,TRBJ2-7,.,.,TGTGCCAGCAGCTTACCGGACAGGTACCGGGACTTTCCATACGAGCAGTACTTC,CASSLPDRYRDFPYEQYF
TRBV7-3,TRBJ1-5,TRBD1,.,TGTGCCAGCAGCTTGGGTCATAGGGGAGACAGGGCTTTCAATCAGCCCCAGCATTTT,CASSLGHRGDRAFNQPQHF
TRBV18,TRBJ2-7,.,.,TGTGCCAGCTCCCCTAGGACAGCCTGGGACGAGCAGTACTTC,CASSPRTAWDEQYF
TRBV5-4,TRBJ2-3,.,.,TGTGCCAGCAGCTTGGGGGCGGACACAGATACGCAGTATTTT,CASSLGADTDTQYF
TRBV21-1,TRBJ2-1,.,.,TGTGCCAGCAGCAAACGCCGGGAGGGCCATTTGAATGAGCAGTTCTTC,CASSKRREGHLNEQFF
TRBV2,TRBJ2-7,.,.,TGTGCCAGCTCCTCACAGGGTGGCGAGCAGTACTTC,CASSSQGGEQYF
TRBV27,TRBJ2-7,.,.,TGTGCCAGCAGCCCGATGGTGGGGCAGATCTACGAGCAGTGCTTC,CASSPMVGQIYEQCF
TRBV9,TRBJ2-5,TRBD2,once,TGTGCCAGCAGCCGTCAAGCTAGCGGGACCCAAGAGACCCAGTACTTC,CASSRQASGTQETQYF
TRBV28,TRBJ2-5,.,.,TGTGCCAGCAGTCCCATCAGGGGAGGGCTTTCAGAGACCCAGTACTTC,CASSPIRGGLSETQYF
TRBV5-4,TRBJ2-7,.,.,TGTGCCAGCAGCTTTGGGGCTGGAGAAACATACGAGCAGTACTTC,CASSFGAGETYEQYF
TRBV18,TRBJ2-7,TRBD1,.,TGTGCCAGCTCACCACCGGGACAGGGGGCAAAAGAGCAGTACTTC,CASSPPGQGAKEQYF
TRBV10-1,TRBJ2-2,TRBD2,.,TGCGCCAGCAGTGAGCTAGCGGGGACCGGGGAGCTGTTTTTT,CASSELAGTGELFF
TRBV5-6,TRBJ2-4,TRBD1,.,TGTGCCAGCAGCTTCGGACAGGGAAACATTCAGTACTTC,CASSFGQGNIQYF
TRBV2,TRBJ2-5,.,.,TGTGCCAGCAGTGCGGGGAACCAAGAGACCCAGTACTTC,CASSAGNQETQYF
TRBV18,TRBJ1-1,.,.,TGTGCCAGCTCACCGAGTTTGAACACTGAAGCTTTCTTT,CASSPSLNTEAFF
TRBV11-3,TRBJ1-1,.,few,TGTGCCAGCAGTTATAGACAGGACACTGAAGCTTTCTTT,CASSYRQDTEAFF
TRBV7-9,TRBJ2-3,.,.,TGTGCCAGCAGCTCAACGTCTCGGGGGCGGGAACGCACAGATACGCAGTATTTT,CASSSTSRGRERTDTQYF
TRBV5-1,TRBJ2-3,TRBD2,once,TGCGCCAGCAGCTCACTAGCGCTCACAGATACGCAGTATTTT,CASSSLALTDTQYF
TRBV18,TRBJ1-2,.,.,TGTGCCAGCTCACCCGACAGCCCTCCCTATGGCTACACCTTC,CASSPDSPPYGYTF
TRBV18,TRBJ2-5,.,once,TGTGCCAGCTCACCGGGATCTACACAAGAGACCCAGTACTTC,CASSPGSTQETQYF
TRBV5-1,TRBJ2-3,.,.,TGCGCCAGCAGCTTGGATCAGTATGGGGATACGCAGTATTTT,CASSLDQYGDTQYF
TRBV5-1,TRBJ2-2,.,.,TGCGCCAGCAGCTTGACCCTCCCTTCTAACACCGGGGAGCTGTTTTTT,CASSLTLPSNTGELFF
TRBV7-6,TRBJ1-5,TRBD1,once,TGTGCCAGCAGCTTAGCGCAGGAGACAGGGGATGGCAATCAGCCCCAGCATTTT,CASSLAQETGDGNQPQHF
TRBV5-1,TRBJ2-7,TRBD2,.,TGCGCCAGCAGCTTGATCCCTCCGCGACTAGCCGGGAGGACCTACGAGCAGTACTTC,CASSLIPPRLAGRTYEQYF
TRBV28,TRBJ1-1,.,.,TGTGCCAGCAGACTAGGGGGTTGGGAAACTGAAGCTTTCTTT,CASRLGGWETEAFF
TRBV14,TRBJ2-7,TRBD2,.,TGTGCCAGCAGCAAGGGACTAGCGTACTCCTACGAGCAGTACTTC,CASSKGLAYSYEQYF
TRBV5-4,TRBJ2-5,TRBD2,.,TGTGCCAGCAGCTCAAGACTAGCGGGAGGGCAAGAGACCCAGTACTTC,CASSSRLAGGQETQYF
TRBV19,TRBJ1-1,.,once,TGTGCCAGTAAAAACAGGGTTGGCACTGAAGCTTTCTTT,CASKNRVGTEAFF
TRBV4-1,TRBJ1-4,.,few,TGCGCCAGCAGCCAAGTTAGGTCCCGGAATGAAAAACTGTTTTTT,CASSQVRSRNEKLFF
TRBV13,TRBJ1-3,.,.,TGTGCCAGCAGCTTAGGGAAAAGCTCTGGAAACACCATATATTTT,CASSLGKSSGNTIYF
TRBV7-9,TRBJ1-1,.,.,TGTGCCAGCAGTCCCGGCACTGAAGCTTTCTTT,CASSPGTEAFF
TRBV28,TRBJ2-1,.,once,TGTGCCAGCAGTTCCCTCTACAATGAGCAGTTCTTC,CASSSLYNEQFF